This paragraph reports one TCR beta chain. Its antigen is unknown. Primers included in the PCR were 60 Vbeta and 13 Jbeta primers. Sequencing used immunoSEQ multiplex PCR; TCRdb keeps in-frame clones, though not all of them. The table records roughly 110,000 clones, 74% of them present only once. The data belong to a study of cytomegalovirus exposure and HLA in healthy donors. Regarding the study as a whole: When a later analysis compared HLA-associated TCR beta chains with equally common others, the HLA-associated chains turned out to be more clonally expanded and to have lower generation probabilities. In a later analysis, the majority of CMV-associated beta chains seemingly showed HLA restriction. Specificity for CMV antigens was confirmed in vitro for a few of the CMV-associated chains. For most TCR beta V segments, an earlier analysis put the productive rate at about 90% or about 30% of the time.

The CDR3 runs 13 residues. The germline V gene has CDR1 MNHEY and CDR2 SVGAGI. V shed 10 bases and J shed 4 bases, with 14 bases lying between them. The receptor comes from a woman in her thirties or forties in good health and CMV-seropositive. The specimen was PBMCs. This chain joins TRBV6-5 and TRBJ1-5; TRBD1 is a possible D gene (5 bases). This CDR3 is CATRRGRNQPQHF. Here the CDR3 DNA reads TGTGCCACCCGGCGGGGCAGAAATCAGCCCCAGCATTTT.